Below are 19 T cell receptor beta chains sequenced from a single sample in a study of blood T cell repertoires in COVID-19. The method was immunoSEQ multiplex PCR; TCRdb's version includes in-frame clones alone and lacks a portion of them. The sample contains fewer than 500,000 clones, approximately 90% of which appear only once. Sequenced material: peripheral blood. The receptors come from a woman in her 30s with acute or convalescent COVID-19.

V and J are TRBV5-1 and TRBJ1-3; maybe TRBD1 (6 bases). Looked up from germline, CDR1 is SGHRS and CDR2 is YFSETQ. This CDR3 has 14 residues. The ends were cut back, 3 bases at V and 4 bases at J, with 11 bases in the middle. The CDR3 loop reads CASSSSGVGNTIYF. The CDR3 DNA reads as TGCGCCAGCAGCTCGTCAGGGGTCGGAAACACCATATATTTT.

The J gene is TRBJ2-2, the V gene TRBV5-1; 8 bases are shared with TRBD2. The V segment lost 7 bases and the J segment 2 bases; nucleotides outside the gene matches: 13. Germline V gene data show CDR1 as SGHRS and CDR2 as YFSETQ. The CDR3 runs 17 residues. The chain's CDR3 is CASSAWPGGANTGELFF. The CDR3 DNA is TGCGCCAGCTCGGCCTGGCCCGGGGGGGCTAACACCGGGGAGCTGTTTTTT.

The genes are TRBV28 and TRBJ2-3; possibly TRBD1 for D (5 bases). This CDR3 is built from 16 residues. The germline gives CDR1 MDHEN, CDR2 SYDVKM. The V end lost 3 bases, the J end lost 2 bases, and 15 bases lay between the germline ends. The CDR3 reads CASSFNRMTHTDTQYF. The DNA of the CDR3 is TGTGCCAGCAGTTTTAACAGGATGACACACACAGATACGCAGTATTTT.

This sequence joins TRBV7-9 and TRBJ2-7; D uncertain. V shed 5 bases and J shed 4 bases, with 6 bases lying between them. CDR3 length: 11 amino acids. The germline V gene encodes CDR1 SEHNR and CDR2 FQNEAQ (reference sequence). The CDR3 DNA reads as TGTGCCAGCAGCCGCCAGTACGAGCAGTACTTC. This gives the protein CASSRQYEQYF.

The chain is built from TRBV10-2 and TRBJ1-2, with D hard to call. The CDR3 covers 11 residues. With 10 bases removed from V and 0 bases from J, the gap between germline ends came to 6 bases. Germline loops: CDR1 WSHSY, CDR2 SAAADI. CDR3 in DNA: TGCGCCACTGGAGCTAACTATGGCTACACCTTC. Residues: CATGANYGYTF.

With regard to this clone: At the DNA level, this CDR3 is encoded by other sequences in the same sample as well. The genes are TRBV5-1 and TRBJ1-5, with TRBD1 matching 8 bases. From germline, CDR1 is SGHRS and CDR2 YFSETQ. Trimming cost V 0 bases and J 4 bases; bases outside gene matches: 3. This CDR3 is built from 15 residues. In DNA, the CDR3 is TGCGCCAGCAGCTTGGGGGACAGGTCGAATCAGCCCCAGCATTTT. Its protein is CASSLGDRSNQPQHF. Full variable domain (remainder filled in from reference TRBV5-1 and TRBJ1-5): KAGVTQTPRYLIKTRGQQVTLSCSPISGHRSVSWYQQTPGQGLQFLFEYFSETQRNKGNFPGRFSGRQFSNSRSEMNVSTLELGDSALYLCASSLGDRSNQPQHFGDGTRLSIL.

DNA of the CDR3: TGTGCCACTGGCTCGGACAGGGGGCGCGAAGGCTACACCTTC. It yields the protein CATGSDRGREGYTF. This chain joins TRBV24-1 and TRBJ1-2, with 11 bases lining up with TRBD1. Germline CDR1 is KGHDR and CDR2 is SFDVKD. Trimming at V came to 10 bases and at J to 8 bases, leaving 11 bases not matched to a gene. CDR3 length: 14 amino acids.

V usage is TRBV6-5 and J usage is TRBJ2-3, with D possibly matching TRBD2 (7 bases). The V gene lost 6 bases and the J gene lost 1 base, with 14 bases spanning the gap. Germline CDR1 reads MNHEY; CDR2 reads SVGAGI. The length of the CDR3 is 15 residues. CDR3 protein: CASRTGGAGTDTQYF. CDR3 DNA: TGTGCCAGCAGGACTGGGGGGGCGGGCACAGATACGCAGTATTTT.

The chain couples TRBV6-5 to TRBJ2-7, with 7 bases identical to TRBD1. This CDR3 has 13 residues. After removal of 6 bases from V and 2 bases from J, the junction contained 4 bases not matched to a gene. The germline CDR1 and CDR2 sequences are MNHEY and SVGAGI. The CDR3 sequence: CASRGQLTYEQYF. In nucleotides, the CDR3 is TGTGCCAGCAGGGGACAGCTAACCTACGAGCAGTACTTC.

The rearrangement joins TRBV9 to TRBJ1-1, with TRBD1 as a possible D gene (5 bases). V was pared by 0 bases and J by 1 base, with 16 bases between. The CDR3 extends over 17 amino acids. Germline CDR1 reads SGDLS; CDR2 reads YYNGEE. CDR3: CASSVVGVPGGNTEAFF. Written as DNA, the CDR3 is TGTGCCAGCAGCGTAGTAGGGGTCCCCGGGGGGAACACTGAAGCTTTCTTT.

The chain couples TRBV5-1 to TRBJ1-1; TRBD1 agrees at 9 bases. V lost 5 bases, J lost 0 bases, and 2 bases stayed unmatched. The CDR3 contains 14 residues. Germline V gene data show CDR1 as SGHRS and CDR2 as YFSETQ. CDR3 in amino acids: CASRTGGLNTEAFF. In DNA, the CDR3 is TGCGCCAGCAGGACAGGGGGGTTGAACACTGAAGCTTTCTTT.

This chain uses TRBV11-2 with TRBJ2-7; TRBD1 matches at 11 bases. V gave up 6 bases and J gave up 4 bases; unmatched junction bases: 5. CDR3 length equals 14 residues. Germline V gene lookup returns CDR1 SGHAT and CDR2 FQNNGV. CDR3 nucleotides: TGTGCCAGCAGAACCGGGACAGGGGGATACGAGCAGTACTTC. It yields the protein CASRTGTGGYEQYF.

The chain has TRBV5-4 and TRBJ2-1; 12 nucleotides match TRBD2. Germline V gene sequence: CDR1 SGHNT, CDR2 YYREEE (reference sequence). J gave up 7 bases and V 1 base, and 3 bases lay outside the gene matches. The CDR3 runs 15 residues. CDR3 nucleotide sequence: TGTGCCAGCAGCTTGTGGCTAGCGGGGGGGAATGAGCAGTTCTTC. The encoded protein is CASSLWLAGGNEQFF.

This clone was seen more than once but under ten times. J is TRBJ2-6 and V is TRBV6-1; the D gene is possibly TRBD1 (6 bases). The CDR3 extends over 17 amino acids. Deletions cut 2 bases from V and 3 bases from J, with 14 bases between. Per the germline V gene, CDR1 is MNHNS and CDR2 is SASEGT. CDR3 in amino acids: CASSERQGLGGANVLTF. CDR3 coding DNA: TGTGCCAGCAGTGAACGGCAGGGGCTTGGTGGGGCCAACGTCCTGACTTTC.

The rearrangement links TRBV7-9 to TRBJ2-7, with TRBD1 matching over 7 bases. Germline V gene sequence: CDR1 SEHNR, CDR2 FQNEAQ (reference sequence). The length of the CDR3 is 15 residues. After removal of 5 bases from V and 1 base from J, the junction contained 8 bases not matched to a gene. CDR3 amino acids: CASSATGVPSYEQYF. Here the CDR3 DNA reads TGTGCCAGCAGCGCCACAGGGGTCCCGTCCTACGAGCAGTACTTC.

The chain combines TRBV5-6 with TRBJ2-3; maybe TRBD1 (5 bases). CDR1 is SGHDT, CDR2 YYEEEE, per germline. V lost 0 bases, J lost 0 bases, and 8 bases lay in between. CDR3 size: 15 residues. The chain's CDR3 is CASSLDRRSTDTQYF. DNA for the CDR3: TGTGCCAGCAGCTTGGACAGGAGAAGCACAGATACGCAGTATTTT.

The V and J genes are TRBV5-1 and TRBJ2-3, with unresolved D. This CDR3 has 13 residues. Trimming pared 4 bases from V and 4 bases from J, leaving 10 bases between. Germline CDR1 SGHRS, CDR2 YFSETQ. In DNA, the CDR3 is TGCGCCAGCAGCCCGGTACTTCCAGATACGCAGTATTTT. Its translation: CASSPVLPDTQYF.

This clone turned up a few times. J is TRBJ1-1 and V is TRBV27; D is possibly TRBD1 (6 bases). V shed 6 bases and J shed 0 bases, with 17 bases lying between them. Germline V CDR1 and CDR2: MNHEY, SMNVEV (reference sequence). The length of the CDR3 is 16 residues. The CDR3: CASSDRQVSMNTEAFF. The CDR3 nucleotides read TGTGCCAGCAGCGATCGACAGGTGTCCATGAACACTGAAGCTTTCTTT.

Written as DNA, the CDR3 is TGTGCCAGCAGCAACACCAAGCCGACAGGGGAGGGTGAAAAACTGTTTTTT. Its protein is CASSNTKPTGEGEKLFF. This chain uses TRBV21-1 with TRBJ1-4; the table's D call of TRBD1 was not tested on the DNA. TRBV21-1 is annotated as a pseudogene. This CDR3 spans 17 amino acids.